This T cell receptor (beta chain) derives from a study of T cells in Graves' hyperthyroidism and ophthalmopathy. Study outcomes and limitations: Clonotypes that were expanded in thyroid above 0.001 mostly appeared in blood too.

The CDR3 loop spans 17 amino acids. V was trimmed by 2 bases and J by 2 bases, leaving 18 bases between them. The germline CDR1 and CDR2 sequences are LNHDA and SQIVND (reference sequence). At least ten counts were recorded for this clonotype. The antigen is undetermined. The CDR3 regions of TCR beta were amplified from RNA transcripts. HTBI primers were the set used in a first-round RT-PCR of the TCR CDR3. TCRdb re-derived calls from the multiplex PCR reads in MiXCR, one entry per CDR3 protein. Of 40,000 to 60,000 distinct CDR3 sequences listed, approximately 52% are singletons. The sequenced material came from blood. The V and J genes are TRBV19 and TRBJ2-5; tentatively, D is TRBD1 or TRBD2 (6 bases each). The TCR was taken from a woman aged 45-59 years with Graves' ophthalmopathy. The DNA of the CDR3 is TGTGCCAGTAGTATACTGGGGGGCGGCCCTCCTCAAGAGACCCAGTACTTC. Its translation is CASSILGGGPPQETQYF.